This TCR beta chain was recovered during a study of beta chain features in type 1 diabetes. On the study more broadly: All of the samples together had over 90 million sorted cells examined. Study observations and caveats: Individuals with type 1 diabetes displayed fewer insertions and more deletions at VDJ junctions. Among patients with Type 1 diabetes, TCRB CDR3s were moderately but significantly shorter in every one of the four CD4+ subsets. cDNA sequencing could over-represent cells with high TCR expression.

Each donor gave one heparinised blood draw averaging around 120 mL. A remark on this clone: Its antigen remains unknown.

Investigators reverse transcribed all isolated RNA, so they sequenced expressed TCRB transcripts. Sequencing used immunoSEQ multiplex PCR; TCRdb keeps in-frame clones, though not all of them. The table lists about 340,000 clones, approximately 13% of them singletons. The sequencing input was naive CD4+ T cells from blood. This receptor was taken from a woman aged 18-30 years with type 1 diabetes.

The CDR3 sequence is CASSLVEEQFF. The CDR3 region has the DNA TGCGCCAGCAGCTTGGTAGAGGAGCAGTTCTTC. The chain couples TRBV5-1 to TRBJ2-1, with no clear D. Germline CDR1 SGHRS, CDR2 YFSETQ. The CDR3 has 11 amino acids. Deletions cut 0 bases from V and 10 bases from J, with 5 bases between.